This T cell receptor beta chain was obtained from a study of T cells in narcolepsy. Across the whole study: Patients with NT1 or NT2 and healthy control donors were enrolled. The study, taken as a whole, reports: Autoreactive clone sequences were missing from some blood memory CD4+ repertoires. Same-patient CSF and blood CD4+ T cell clonotypes included HCRT-specific and TRIB2-specific autoreactive ones. Autoreactive clonotypes reportedly recurred in blood of same and different patients, not controls.

This CDR3 contains 18 residues. Germline CDR1 reads SEHNR; CDR2 reads FQNEAQ (reference sequence). Trimming removed 5 bases from V and 0 bases from J, with 19 bases in between. Clones were read by immunoSEQ multiplex PCR, and TCRdb kept only the in-frame ones, dropping some. In the table there are 25,000 to 35,000 clones, roughly 88% of which are singletons. The table lists this clone with a count of one. Its antigen is not known. V usage is TRBV7-9 and J usage is TRBJ2-2; D is tentatively TRBD1 or TRBD2 (5 bases each). This clonotype was obtained from a human donor with narcolepsy. Input material: CD45RA- memory CD4+ T cells from PBMCs. As DNA, the CDR3 is TGTGCCAGCAGCCCGATGCTGGGGGAATCTTCGAACACCGGGGAGCTGTTTTTT. Amino acids: CASSPMLGESSNTGELFF. Complete variable domain (other parts from reference TRBV7-9 and TRBJ2-2): DTGVSQNPRHKITKRGQNVTFRCDPISEHNRLYWYRQTLGQGPEFLTYFQNEAQLEKSRLLSDRFSAERPKGSFSTLEIQRTEQGDSAMYLCASSPMLGESSNTGELFFGEGSRLTVL.